This entry features one T cell receptor (beta chain) sequence. Its matching antigen is unknown. These data belong to a study of follicular helper T cells after annual influenza vaccination. The study's findings and limits: Successive annual vaccinations recalled a recurrent oligoclonal ICOS+CD38+ cTfh response with influenza-specific clonotypes.

Germline CDR1 and CDR2: KGHSH and LQKENI. Trimming stripped 1 base from V and 4 bases from J, with 10 bases between. This CDR3 contains 14 residues. Time point: 2015-2016 season, pre-vaccination. Each time point used about 35 to 100 mL of blood. Produced via immunoSEQ multiplex PCR; TCRdb's table is partial and in-frame only. The sample records roughly 10,000 clones, roughly 80% being singletons. The receptor's source is an adult who received the influenza vaccine. Sample: CXCR5+ CD38- circulating T follicular helper cells from blood, taken on the day of influenza vaccination. Specified subset: circulating Tfh, non-naive CD4+CXCR5+PD-1+ (ICOS+CD38+ or ICOS-CD38-). V usage is TRBV18 and J usage is TRBJ1-1, with D possibly matching TRBD1 (5 bases). Here the CDR3 reads CASSPLGQGTEAFF. The CDR3 region has the DNA TGTGCCAGCTCACCACTCGGGCAGGGCACTGAAGCTTTCTTT.